This T cell receptor beta chain was sequenced in a study of early T cells in non-severe SARS-CoV-2 infection. At the level of the study: The authors sequenced bulk RNA from unsorted whole blood, leaving chains unpaired. General study results and limits: Matches to VDJdb favored anti-spike CD8 responses and missed private and CD4 specificities.

The library protocol tagged individual cDNA molecules with unique molecular identifiers. TCRdb re-called the 5' RACE reads with MiXCR, one entry per CDR3 protein. Seen here are around 35,000 distinct CDR3 sequences, 5.9% observed once, and the top ten hold about 5%. V shed 2 bases and J shed 5 bases, with 6 bases lying between them. The germline CDR1 and CDR2 sequences are SGHVS and FQNEAQ. This CDR3 spans 13 amino acids. In this sample, this clonotype turned up many times. Antigen unknown. The material sequenced was whole blood. The rearrangement links TRBV7-8 to TRBJ2-2; D gene ambiguous. The origin of this receptor is an adult who was a healthcare worker with PCR-confirmed SARS-CoV-2 infection or an uninfected control (not recorded which). The CDR3 loop reads CASSLSGTGELFF. The CDR3 DNA reads TGTGCCAGCAGCTTAAGTGGGACCGGGGAGCTGTTTTTT.